The 25 T cell receptor beta chains below all came from one sample that was sequenced in a study of vaccination effects on CD4 cells after COVID-19. Peptide-pool stimulation followed by sequencing identified expanded antigen-specific CD4+ clonotypes in the ViraFEST assay. Isolating CD4+ T cells followed less than 11 days of culture. Nucleocapsid antibody tests were negative, and the vaccine recipients had no prior SARS-CoV-2 infection. The table came from immunoSEQ multiplex PCR; TCRdb's copy has only in-frame clones and leaves some out. In the table there are about 45,000 clones, around 77% of which are singletons. These TCRs are of unknown antigen specificity. The sequences come from CD4+ T cells from PBMCs cultured with SARS-CoV-2 spike peptides, collected before COVID-19 vaccination. These receptors were obtained from a human donor who received a COVID-19 vaccine.

The V and J genes are TRBV6-6 and TRBJ2-2; D unresolved. Between the trimmed V and J ends, which lost 6 bases and 7 bases, there was a span of 9 bases. Germline assignment: CDR1 MNHNY and CDR2 SVGAGI (reference sequence). The CDR3 is 12 amino acids. The CDR3 sequence: CASSPSYGELFF. The DNA of the CDR3 is TGTGCCAGCAGCCCCTCGTACGGGGAGCTGTTTTTT.

This rearrangement joins TRBV18 to TRBJ2-1, with 11 bases aligning to TRBD2. J was trimmed by 2 bases and V by 0 bases; bases with no gene match: 6. The germline CDR1 and CDR2 sequences are KGHSH and LQKENI. The CDR3 runs to 18 residues. The CDR3: CASSPPGLSGGAYNEQFF. Written as DNA, the CDR3 is TGTGCCAGCTCACCACCGGGGCTTAGCGGGGGGGCCTACAATGAGCAGTTCTTC. Looking up the rest from reference TRBV18 and TRBJ2-1 gives the full variable domain: NAGVMQNPRHLVRRRGQEARLRCSPMKGHSHVYWYRQLPEEGLKFMVYLQKENIIDESGMPKERFSAEFPKEGPSILRIQQVVRGDSAAYFCASSPPGLSGGAYNEQFFGPGTRLTVL.

V usage is TRBV2 and J usage is TRBJ2-7; 11 bases are shared with TRBD2. Germline CDR1 is SNHLY and CDR2 is FYNNEI. The CDR3 has 15 residues. Losses at the gene ends were 1 base for V and 6 bases for J; bases not matched to a gene: 5. CDR3 bases: TGTGCCAGCAGTGAAGGGACTAGCGGGCGGCTCGAGCAGTACGTC. Translating gives CASSEGTSGRLEQYV.

This clone was counted a single time. This sequence joins TRBV24-1 and TRBJ2-3; TRBD1 matches at 8 bases. V lost 5 bases to trimming and J lost 5 bases; unmatched junction nucleotides: 2. The CDR3 length is 13 residues. Germline V gene lookup returns CDR1 KGHDR and CDR2 SFDVKD. The chain's CDR3 is CATSGTGIDTQYF. CDR3 coding DNA: TGTGCCACCAGTGGGACAGGGATAGATACGCAGTATTTT.

The rearrangement uses TRBV28 and TRBJ2-7, with 8 bases lining up with TRBD1. CDR1 is MDHEN and CDR2 is SYDVKM in the germline V gene. The CDR3 sequence is 14 residues long. V lost 5 bases and J lost 9; bases outside the gene matches: 12. The CDR3 reads CASSITTGAQGQYV. The CDR3 DNA sequence: TGTGCCAGCAGTATAACGACAGGGGCCCAGGGGCAGTACGTC.

The V gene is TRBV2, the J gene TRBJ1-5; D is perhaps TRBD1 (6 bases). Germline V gene lookup returns CDR1 SNHLY and CDR2 FYNNEI. The CDR3 extends over 14 amino acids. Trimming cost V 3 bases and J 6 bases, with 12 bases left between them. CDR3 protein: CASSDPGVSQPQHF. In nucleotides, the CDR3 is TGTGCCAGCAGTGACCCAGGGGTCAGTCAGCCCCAGCATTTT.

There are a few counts of this clone. The chain recombines TRBV10-2 with TRBJ1-1; weak D call: TRBD1 (5 bases). The V end lost 3 bases, the J end lost 4 bases, and 9 bases lay between the germline ends. The CDR3 covers 13 residues. Germline CDR1 WSHSY, CDR2 SAAADI. DNA for the CDR3: TGCGCCAGCAGTGAAAGGGGTGGCACTGAAGCTTTCTTT. It codes for CASSERGGTEAFF.

The rearrangement uses TRBV10-1 and TRBJ2-3, with TRBD2 matching over 7 bases. Germline values: CDR1 WNHNN, CDR2 SYGVQD (reference sequence). The V and J ends lost 4 bases and 2 bases, in that order; junction bases with no gene match: 6. The CDR3 is made up of 15 amino acids. DNA of the CDR3: TGCGCCAGCAGTGCCCGGGGACTATTCACAGATACGCAGTATTTT. Translation gives CASSARGLFTDTQYF.

Concerning this clone: Distinct nucleotide sequences in the sample also encode this CDR3. This chain connects TRBV29-1 to TRBJ2-2; D possibly corresponds to TRBD1 (5 bases). Trimming took 4 bases from V and 2 from J, leaving 8 bases between them. CDR1 and CDR2 from the germline V gene are SQVTM and ANQGSEA. The CDR3 spans 13 residues. CDR3 sequence: CSVGTLNTGELFF. The CDR3 nucleotides read TGCAGCGTTGGGACACTAAACACCGGGGAGCTGTTTTTT.

This chain connects TRBV9 to TRBJ2-3; 8 bases agree with TRBD2. With V trimmed by 0 bases and J by 7 bases, 13 bases remained unmatched. From germline, CDR1 is SGDLS and CDR2 YYNGEE. This CDR3 spans 17 amino acids. The DNA of the CDR3 is TGTGCCAGCAGCGTAGCCGGGGTAGCGGGACCGGGGAATACGCAGTATTTT. As protein: CASSVAGVAGPGNTQYF.

J is TRBJ2-7 and V is TRBV18; 7 nucleotides align to TRBD1. Germline V gene lookup returns CDR1 KGHSH and CDR2 LQKENI. The J segment lost 2 bases and the V segment lost 3 bases, leaving 1 base of the junction unmatched. The CDR3 extends over 13 amino acids. CDR3 sequence reads: CASSPGTAYEQYV. The CDR3 coding sequence is TGTGCCAGCTCACCGGGGACAGCCTACGAGCAGTACGTC.

The chain has TRBV18 and TRBJ2-3; the D is unclear. The ends were cut back, 3 bases at V and 1 base at J, with 11 bases in the middle. The germline gives CDR1 KGHSH, CDR2 LQKENI. The CDR3 is 15 amino acids. In DNA, the CDR3 is TGTGCCAGCTCACCTTACACAGACGGCACAGATACGCAGTATTTT. Translation: CASSPYTDGTDTQYF.

The gene calls are TRBV19 and TRBJ1-1; 9 bases agree with TRBD1. The CDR3 has 17 residues. V was pared by 7 bases and J by 0 bases, with 12 bases of the junction left unmatched. Germline CDR1 and CDR2: LNHDA and SQIVND (reference sequence). CDR3 loop: CASTPEMGQGMNTEAFF. Here the CDR3 DNA reads TGTGCCAGTACCCCGGAGATGGGACAGGGCATGAACACTGAAGCTTTCTTT.

The chain combines TRBV6-5 with TRBJ1-6; D possibly corresponds to TRBD1 (5 bases). The CDR3 covers 15 residues. Trimming took off 4 bases at V and 3 bases at J, with 10 bases between the two ends. Germline V gene sequence: CDR1 MNHEY, CDR2 SVGAGI. CDR3 in DNA: TGTGCCAGCAGTTCCGACAGCTACTATAATTCACCCCTCCACTTT. This translates into CASSSDSYYNSPLHF.

The V call is TRBV28, the J call TRBJ1-2; 8 bases map to TRBD1. This CDR3 has 15 residues. CDR1 and CDR2 (germline): MDHEN, SYDVKM. The V segment lost 6 bases and the J segment 8 bases; nucleotides outside the gene matches: 14. The CDR3 DNA is TGTGCCAGCAGGATGACAGGGGAGTTAGCGGGGGGCTACACCTTC. Translated: CASRMTGELAGGYTF.

The V gene is TRBV28, the J gene TRBJ1-1, with 8 bases that match TRBD1. CDR1 and CDR2 from the germline V gene are MDHEN and SYDVKM. This CDR3 has 15 amino acids. Germline trimming cut 6 bases from V and 0 bases from J; bases unmatched to any gene: 6. CDR3 loop: CASRPWDRLNTEAFF. The DNA for the CDR3 is TGTGCCAGCAGGCCCTGGGACAGGCTGAACACTGAAGCTTTCTTT.

The chain is built from TRBV6-5 and TRBJ1-5, with D hard to call. V was shortened by 6 bases and J by 4 bases, with 16 bases between the two germline ends. This CDR3 is built from 15 residues. Looked up from germline, CDR1 is MNHEY and CDR2 is SVGAGI. The CDR3 here is CASRSTRGGNQPQHF. The CDR3 bases are TGTGCCAGCAGATCCACCAGAGGCGGGAATCAGCCCCAGCATTTT.

The chain links TRBV30 to TRBJ1-2, with 9 bases fitting TRBD1. This CDR3 has 13 residues. Trimming removed 2 bases from V and 3 bases from J; junction bases left unmatched: 1. Germline values: CDR1 GTSNPN, CDR2 SVGIG (reference sequence). For the CDR3, the DNA is TGTGCCTGGAGTTGGACAGGGGACTATGGCTACACCTTC. Translation: CAWSWTGDYGYTF. Full variable domain (missing parts from reference TRBV30 and TRBJ1-2): SQTIHQWPATLVQPVGSPLSLECTVEGTSNPNLYWYRQAAGRGLQLLFYSVGIGQISSEVPQNLSASRPQDRQFILSSKKLLLSDSGFYLCAWSWTGDYGYTFGSGTRLTVV.

The gene calls are TRBV6-4 and TRBJ2-2; D is uncertain. Germline CDR1 is MRHNA and CDR2 is SNTAGT. Trimming took 3 bases from V and 4 from J, leaving 9 bases between them. CDR3 length: 14 amino acids. CDR3 coding DNA: TGTGCCAGCAGTGAATCGCATTCCACCGGGGAGCTGTTTTTT. Translated: CASSESHSTGELFF.

The gene calls are TRBV2 and TRBJ2-2; D tentatively fits TRBD1 or TRBD2 (5 bases each). Looked up from germline, CDR1 is SNHLY and CDR2 is FYNNEI. The V end lost 6 bases, the J end lost 0 bases, and 11 bases lay between the germline ends. There are 15 residues in the CDR3. CDR3 nucleotides: TGTGCCAGCAGCTCCGGGACCTCGAACACCGGGGAGCTGTTTTTT. Translating gives CASSSGTSNTGELFF.

This chain uses TRBV12-5 with TRBJ2-3; 10 bases are a match to TRBD1. This CDR3 spans 14 amino acids. CDR1 and CDR2 (germline): LGHNT, FRNRAP. Trimming cost V 4 bases and J 5 bases; bases outside gene matches: 3. The CDR3 DNA follows: TGTGCTAGTGGTTCGGGACAGGGGCAAGATACGCAGTATTTT. Translating it yields CASGSGQGQDTQYF.

A word on this clone: Sequence at one end of the junction differs from germline and may be a read error. The V and J genes are TRBV19 and TRBJ2-5; 11 positions agree with TRBD2. CDR1 and CDR2 from the germline V gene are LNHDA and SQIVND (reference sequence). The CDR3 covers 15 residues. The CDR3 DNA sequence: TGTGCCAGTAGGATAGCGGGGGGGCCTTCAGAGACCCAGTACTTC. Translated, it gives CASRIAGGPSETQYF.

This chain links TRBV6-4 with TRBJ1-1; D not certain. Germline values: CDR1 MRHNA, CDR2 SNTAGT. The CDR3 is 14 residues long. V lost 7 bases to trimming and J lost 2 bases, with 14 bases between them. Here the CDR3 DNA reads TGTGCCAGCACCCCTAATACCGATAACACTGAAGCTTTCTTT. This sequence encodes CASTPNTDNTEAFF.

This clone occurred once. The genes are TRBV18 and TRBJ1-2, with TRBD1 as a possible D gene (6 bases). Trimming removed 1 base from V and 6 bases from J, with 18 bases in between. The CDR3 is made up of 16 amino acids. The germline CDR1 and CDR2 sequences are KGHSH and LQKENI. CDR3 loop: CASSPLYPGKGDGYTF. CDR3 coding DNA: TGTGCCAGCTCACCACTGTATCCAGGGAAGGGGGATGGCTACACCTTC.

The CDR3 spells CASRQERGGADTQYF. CDR3 bases: TGTGCCAGCAGGCAAGAGCGGGGGGGCGCAGATACGCAGTATTTT. The chain employs TRBV28 and TRBJ2-3, with 10 bases that match TRBD2. The CDR3 contains 15 residues. Germline V gene lookup returns CDR1 MDHEN and CDR2 SYDVKM. The ends lost 6 bases at V and 4 bases at J; junction bases unmatched: 7.